The 11 T cell receptor beta chains listed next were all sequenced from one sample in a study of metastatic and nonmetastatic thyroid tumors. MiXCR re-clonotyped the PCR reads for TCRdb. The data contain 20,000 to 30,000 clones, under 15% of them singletons. Among the patients, none had received any treatment before thyroid surgery. The source material was blood. Receptor source: a female donor with papillary thyroid cancer or a benign thyroid nodule (not recorded which). Some clones in this sample may be carry-over from other donors' samples.

In its sample, this clone was seen many times. This rearrangement joins TRBV24-1 to TRBJ2-2; tentative D call: TRBD2 (6 bases). Germline V lookup: CDR1 KGHDR, CDR2 SFDVKD. The CDR3 is 16 amino acids. The V and J ends lost 2 bases and 5 bases respectively, with 14 bases between them. The CDR3 is CATSDSPGRGTGELFF. CDR3 DNA sequence: TGTGCCACCAGTGATTCCCCGGGACGGGGGACCGGGGAGCTGTTTTTT.

At least ten counts were recorded for this clone. This rearrangement joins TRBV11-3 to TRBJ2-1; D is possibly TRBD1 (6 bases). Trimming removed 5 bases at V and 3 bases at J, with 14 bases between. CDR1 is SGHNT and CDR2 is YENEEA in the germline V gene. There are 15 residues in the CDR3. The DNA for the CDR3 is TGTGCCAGCAGCCTCGCCACAGGGATCTACAATGAGCAGTTCTTC. This sequence encodes CASSLATGIYNEQFF.

As regards this clone: One end of the junction does not line up with germline, which may come from a read error. The chain combines TRBV20-1 with TRBJ1-1, with D perhaps TRBD1 (5 bases). CDR3 length: 11 residues. CDR1 DFQATT and CDR2 SNEGSKA come from the germline V gene (reference sequence). The DNA of the CDR3 is TGCAGTGCTGGAGACAGAACTGAAGCTTTCTTT. As protein: CSAGDRTEAFF.

This clone has at least ten counts. V and J are TRBV6-1 and TRBJ2-3; the D is unclear. Germline V CDR1 and CDR2: MNHNS, SASEGT. V was trimmed by 6 bases and J by 0 bases, leaving 4 bases between them. The CDR3 length is 12 residues. As DNA, the CDR3 is TGTGCCAGCAGCGGTAGCACAGATACGCAGTATTTT. It yields the protein CASSGSTDTQYF.

This clone occurred a few times. A read error may be the cause here, since a much bigger clone is one base away. The rearrangement uses TRBV12-5 and TRBJ1-1; 8 bases are shared with TRBD1. Trimming took 1 base from V and 5 from J; bases not matched to a gene: 9. Germline CDR1 and CDR2: LGHNT and FRNRAP. CDR3 length: 16 amino acids. CDR3 protein: CASGLGTGRYMTEAFF. The CDR3, as DNA: TGTGCTAGTGGTTTGGGGACAGGGAGATACATGACTGAAGCTTTCTTT.

This chain connects TRBV19 to TRBJ1-2; no clear D gene. V lost 4 bases and J lost 5, with 8 bases in between. CDR1 is LNHDA, CDR2 SQIVND, per germline (reference sequence). This CDR3 comprises 12 residues. This CDR3 is CASSTTLYGYTF. The CDR3 DNA sequence: TGTGCCAGTAGTACGACACTGTATGGCTACACCTTC.

With regard to this clone: A single base separates this from a much larger clone, so it may be a read error. V is TRBV6-1 and J is TRBJ2-5; TRBD1 or TRBD2 may be the D gene (5 bases each). The CDR3 length is 11 residues. From germline, CDR1 is MNHNS and CDR2 SASEGT. DNA for the CDR3: TGTGCCAGCCGGGAAATGGGGACCCAGTACTTT. It translates to CASREMGTQYF.

The CDR3 nucleotides are TGCAGTGCCCTACCGACAGACACTAACTATGGCTACACCTTC. Translating it yields CSALPTDTNYGYTF. The chain joins TRBV20-1 to TRBJ1-2, with a weak D call TRBD1 (5 bases). The germline V gene encodes CDR1 DFQATT and CDR2 SNEGSKA (reference sequence). The CDR3 sequence is 14 residues long. Trimming removed 6 bases at V and 0 bases at J, with 14 bases between.

The gene calls are TRBV20-1 and TRBJ1-3; 8 bases match TRBD1. There are 13 residues in the CDR3. The trim removed 3 bases at V and 9 bases at J, leaving 7 bases unmatched. CDR1 is DFQATT and CDR2 is SNEGSKA in the germline V gene (reference sequence). The CDR3 sequence: CSASLDREGTIYF. Here the CDR3 DNA reads TGCAGTGCTAGCCTGGACAGGGAGGGCACCATATATTTT.

This clone was detected ten times or more. The chain combines TRBV5-1 with TRBJ2-3; 7 bases agree with TRBD2. V shed 2 bases, J shed 6 bases, and the junction held 6 bases outside the gene matches. CDR3 length equals 14 residues. Per the germline V gene, CDR1 is SGHRS and CDR2 is YFSETQ. The CDR3, as DNA: TGCGCCAGCAGCTTAGCCGGGAGGACGGATACGCAGTATTTT. Amino acids: CASSLAGRTDTQYF.

This clone qualifies as medium-sized. The CDR3 reads CASSPQGAGSSYGYTF. CDR3 DNA sequence: TGTGCCAGCAGCCCCCAGGGGGCCGGATCTAGCTATGGCTACACCTTC. This sequence joins TRBV9 and TRBJ1-2, with 8 positions matching TRBD1. V lost 4 bases, J lost 4 bases, and 12 bases stayed unmatched. The CDR3 is 16 amino acids. Germline values: CDR1 SGDLS, CDR2 YYNGEE.